The 10 T cell receptor beta chains below come from one sample, sequenced in a study of beta chain features in type 1 diabetes. The sequenced template was cDNA made from the entire isolated RNA. Repertoires were generated with immunoSEQ multiplex PCR, while TCRdb's copy carries only in-frame clones and drops some. The repertoire holds roughly 250,000 clones, with around 10% as singletons. Sequences were obtained from naive CD4+ T cells from blood. The receptor source for this set is a woman under 30 in good health.

The gene calls are TRBV2 and TRBJ2-2; a weak D match, TRBD2 (6 bases). Germline values: CDR1 SNHLY, CDR2 FYNNEI. V lost 4 bases and J lost 6, with 15 bases in between. CDR3 length: 15 amino acids. In DNA form, the CDR3 reads TGTGCCAGCAGTGGGACCAGGCTAGCGTCCGGGGAGCTGTTTTTT. Protein product: CASSGTRLASGELFF.

This clone has only a few counts. The chain joins TRBV30 to TRBJ2-5; the match to TRBD2 covers 9 bases. Germline CDR1 reads GTSNPN; CDR2 reads SVGIG (reference sequence). This CDR3 has 14 residues. The V segment lost 0 bases and the J segment 4 bases; nucleotides outside the gene matches: 3. The CDR3 DNA sequence: TGTGCCTGGAGTGTATTAGCGGGAGCAGAGACCCAGTACTTC. This encodes CAWSVLAGAETQYF.

CDR3 nucleotide sequence: TGTGCCATCAGCCGGGACAGTAACACTGAAGCTTTCTTT. Translating gives CAISRDSNTEAFF. V and J are TRBV10-3 and TRBJ1-1, with 7 bases identical to TRBD1. The CDR3 spans 13 residues. Trimming removed 6 bases from V and 2 bases from J; junction bases left unmatched: 3. Germline loops: CDR1 ENHRY, CDR2 SYGVKD.

The rearrangement joins TRBV7-6 to TRBJ2-7; TRBD1 agrees at 8 bases. CDR3 length equals 13 residues. The trim removed 1 base at V and 4 bases at J, leaving 0 bases unmatched. Germline CDR1 and CDR2: SGHVS and FNYEAQ. The chain's CDR3 is CASSLGTGYEQYF. CDR3 in DNA: TGTGCCAGCAGCTTAGGGACAGGGTACGAGCAGTACTTC.

This clone was counted only a few times. The chain combines TRBV6-1 with TRBJ2-1; 11 bases agree with TRBD1. V dropped 6 bases and J dropped 3; count of bases not matched to a gene: 4. Germline assignment: CDR1 MNHNS and CDR2 SASEGT. CDR3 length equals 15 residues. The CDR3 spells CASSAGTGGYNEQFF. The DNA for the CDR3 is TGTGCCAGCAGCGCCGGGACAGGGGGCTACAATGAGCAGTTCTTC.

The chain recombines TRBV5-1 with TRBJ1-3; a possible D gene is TRBD1 (6 bases). Trimming removed 5 bases from V and 0 bases from J, with 12 bases in between. CDR1 and CDR2 (germline): SGHRS, YFSETQ. This CDR3 contains 15 residues. CDR3: CASSVTGSSGNTIYF. For the CDR3, the DNA is TGCGCCAGCAGTGTAACAGGGAGCTCTGGAAACACCATATATTTT.

The table lists this clone with a count of one. The V call is TRBV10-3, the J call TRBJ1-1, with 8 nucleotides matching TRBD1. The ends lost 9 bases at V and 1 base at J; junction bases unmatched: 1. The CDR3 has 12 residues. Germline V gives CDR1 ENHRY, CDR2 SYGVKD. The CDR3 DNA is TGTGCCATTGGGACAGGGAACACTGAAGCTTTCTTT. Its translation: CAIGTGNTEAFF.

This clone has only a few counts. The rearrangement joins TRBV28 to TRBJ1-2; 7 nucleotides match TRBD1. Trimming at V came to 6 bases and at J to 8 bases, leaving 6 bases not matched to a gene. CDR3 size: 12 residues. Germline lookup yields CDR1 MDHEN and CDR2 SYDVKM. CDR3: CASSLTGKGYTF. CDR3 sequence (DNA): TGTGCCAGCAGCCTGACAGGGAAAGGCTACACCTTC.

This chain uses TRBV10-3 with TRBJ1-2; a weak D match, TRBD1 (5 bases). Germline CDR1 reads ENHRY; CDR2 reads SYGVKD. CDR3 length: 15 amino acids. Deletions cut 0 bases from V and 3 bases from J, with 11 bases between. CDR3 in DNA: TGTGCCATCAGTGAGTCGCGGGGCAGAGACTATGGCTACACCTTC. Its translation: CAISESRGRDYGYTF.

This clone was recorded many times. This chain connects TRBV7-9 to TRBJ2-5, with a tentative D call TRBD2 (6 bases). Germline CDR1 reads SEHNR; CDR2 reads FQNEAQ (reference sequence). The CDR3 runs 13 residues. Deletions cut 5 bases from V and 4 bases from J, with 11 bases between. The CDR3 bases are TGTGCCAGCAGCCCGCGGGGTGGAGAGACCCAGTACTTC. Its translation is CASSPRGGETQYF.